This T cell receptor (beta chain) was sequenced in a study of CD4 T cell repertoires in COVID-19 (dated by TCRdb to about 2021). About the full investigation: For cross-reactivity analysis, CFSE-low cells were expanded with IL-2 for under 11 days, then relabeled and restimulated with spike proteins from other coronaviruses. The study characterized naturally processed CD4+ T cell responses to SARS-CoV-2 spike and nucleoprotein in COVID-19-recovered individuals, using TCR Vbeta sequencing to assess clonal composition. Subset-level TCR Vbeta repertoire analysis of SARS-CoV-2-reactive T cells was performed in a few recovered individuals.

Overall results and qualifications from the work: Consistent with cross-reactivity, between roughly 6 and 25% of SARS-CoV-2 clonotypes also showed up in secondary cultures stimulated with SARS-CoV and/or HKU1 spike. Several of the most expanded SARS-CoV-2-reactive clonotypes were present in two or all three memory subsets, which suggests intraclonal diversification.

With respect to this clone: Its antigen is unknown. Base qualities are not at hand, and no much larger clone is one base apart.

Library preparation used the immunoSEQ multiplex PCR assay. Per the original workflow: The Chao-Jaccard similarity index and the number of shared clonotypes were used to measure repertoire overlap between subsets. TCRdb provides this immuneACCESS table in a form limited to in-frame rearrangements. Some clones are lacking; in checked studies, under half of them reflect an unresolved V gene, and why the rest are absent is not known. That table gives V, J and clone size, and the DNA gave D and trimming. The table for this sample lists about 24,000 clones; 85% to 95% of them were counted only once. Of the sample, 0.66% falls within the top ten clones. Uncultured memory T cell samples were sequenced directly after ex vivo isolation. From peripheral blood mononuclear cells, the researchers isolated CD4+ total memory, central memory, effector memory and circulating T follicular helper cells. The CDR3 goes from the cysteine to the phenylalanine over 15 residues. Solely the CDR3 DNA is kept, with 45 bases framed from the first base. Relative to germline, V is 2 bases shorter and J is 0 bases shorter, with 9 bases between their ends. From a lookup of the germline V gene, CDR1 and CDR2 are MNHEY and SVGAGI.

The chain uses TRBV6-5 and TRBJ2-3; TRBD1 is possibly the D segment (6 matching bases). The TCR originated in a human donor who had COVID-19. Material: circulating follicular helper CD4+ T cells (cTfh) from blood, obtained before the COVID-19 pandemic. Taken with the paper, the label for cell subset or site translates to: circulating T follicular helper cells. The nucleotides are TGTGCCAGCAGTTACCCAGGGGCTAGCACAGATACGCAGTATTTT. The translation is CASSYPGASTDTQYF.